These 17 T cell receptor beta chains were sequenced from one sample in a study of T cells in Graves' hyperthyroidism and ophthalmopathy. TCR beta CDR3 sequences were amplified from RNA transcripts. HTBI primers drove first-round RT-PCR of the TCR CDR3. A single record per CDR3 protein comes from TCRdb applying MiXCR to the multiplex PCR reads. This sample has 340,000 or so distinct CDR3 sequences, with around a sixth found just once. Sequencing was performed on blood. Receptor source: a man aged 25-45 years with Graves' hyperthyroidism.

The chain links TRBV15 to TRBJ1-4, with D possibly TRBD1 on 6 matching bases. Per germline, CDR1 LNHNV and CDR2 YYDKDF (reference sequence). Trimming pared 6 bases from V and 1 base from J, leaving 15 bases between. The CDR3 extends over 16 amino acids. The DNA for the CDR3 is TGTGCCACCAGGGACAGACGGGCAGGAACTAATGAAAAACTGTTTTTT. It encodes CATRDRRAGTNEKLFF.

In its sample, this clonotype was seen a few times. This chain connects TRBV10-2 to TRBJ2-7, with TRBD2 matching over 9 bases. CDR3 length: 15 residues. J gave up 0 bases and V 6 bases, and 6 bases lay outside the gene matches. Per the germline V gene, CDR1 is WSHSY and CDR2 is SAAADI. CDR3 nucleotides: TGCGCCAGCAGGACGGGCGGGAGGGCCTCCTACGAGCAGTACTTC. Residues: CASRTGGRASYEQYF.

Many counts were recorded for this clonotype. The rearrangement uses TRBV18 and TRBJ2-7, with TRBD2 matching over 12 bases. V was pared by 6 bases and J by 3 bases, with 9 bases of the junction left unmatched. CDR1 is KGHSH and CDR2 is LQKENI in the germline V gene. The CDR3 extends over 16 amino acids. This CDR3 reads CASSPRLAGENYEQYF. In DNA form, the CDR3 reads TGTGCCAGCTCCCCCCGACTAGCGGGAGAGAACTACGAGCAGTACTTC.

Ten or more counts support this clonotype. CDR3 sequence (DNA): TGTGCCGCCCAGCGGGGGAGAGACTCCTACGAGCAGTACTTC. Protein product: CAAQRGRDSYEQYF. The genes are TRBV10-3 and TRBJ2-7; 8 bases align to TRBD2. Germline CDR1 ENHRY, CDR2 SYGVKD. This CDR3 has 14 amino acids. After removal of 11 bases from V and 0 bases from J, the junction contained 9 bases not matched to a gene.

This clonotype was picked up many times. This chain links TRBV12-3 or TRBV12-4 with TRBJ2-1; 8 positions match TRBD2. V lost 7 bases and J lost 4; bases outside the gene matches: 6. This CDR3 contains 14 residues. The DNA for the CDR3 is TGTGCCAGCACCCTCGGGGGGGATTACAATGAGCAGTTCTTC. It codes for CASTLGGDYNEQFF.

This clonotype came up many times. The rearrangement links TRBV5-1 to TRBJ2-1; D is possibly TRBD1 or TRBD2 (6 bases each). Germline-derived CDR1 and CDR2 are SGHRS and YFSETQ. The CDR3 totals 15 residues. V was clipped by 2 bases and J by 5 bases, with 14 bases between them. The CDR3 nucleotides read TGCGCCAGCAGCTTCACGGGGGCCGCCGACAATGAGCAGTTCTTC. Its protein is CASSFTGAADNEQFF.

This clonotype was found many times. The genes are TRBV11-2 and TRBJ2-3, with no clear D. V lost 4 bases to trimming and J lost 0 bases, with 8 bases between them. CDR1 is SGHAT and CDR2 is FQNNGV in the germline V gene. The CDR3 extends over 14 amino acids. CDR3 region: CASSSPASTDTQYF. Here the CDR3 DNA reads TGTGCCAGCAGCTCCCCGGCGAGCACAGATACGCAGTATTTT. The entire variable domain, with the rest obtained from reference TRBV11-2 and TRBJ2-3, is as follows: EAGVAQSPRYKIIEKRQSVAFWCNPISGHATLYWYQQILGQGPKLLIQFQNNGVVDDSQLPKDRFSAERLKGVDSTLKIQPAKLEDSAVYLCASSSPASTDTQYFGPGTRLTVL.

This clonotype was seen only a few times. V usage is TRBV2 and J usage is TRBJ1-3; possible D gene TRBD1, 6 bases. Germline V gene sequence: CDR1 SNHLY, CDR2 FYNNEI. Between the trimmed V and J ends, which lost 10 bases and 0 bases, there was a span of 13 bases. The CDR3 is made up of 14 amino acids. CDR3 in amino acids: CAIVYRASGNTIYF. CDR3 nucleotides: TGTGCCATTGTGTACAGGGCCTCTGGAAACACCATATATTTT. Full variable domain (outside the CDR3, taken from reference TRBV2 and TRBJ1-3): EPEVTQTPSHQVTQMGQEVILRCVPISNHLYFYWYRQILGQKVEFLVSFYNNEISEKSEIFDDQFSVERPDGSNFTLKIRSTKLEDSAMYFCAIVYRASGNTIYFGEGSWLTVV.

The chain joins TRBV15 to TRBJ1-5; a possible D gene is TRBD1 (5 bases). The CDR3 has 13 residues. CDR1 is LNHNV, CDR2 YYDKDF, per germline (reference sequence). V lost 5 bases and J lost 9, with 14 bases in between. This chain's CDR3 is CATSLGPDRPQHF. The CDR3 DNA reads as TGTGCCACCAGCCTGGGGCCTGATCGGCCCCAGCATTTT.

The chain uses TRBV7-2 and TRBJ1-5, with D perhaps TRBD1 (5 bases). With 2 bases removed from V and 7 bases from J, the gap between germline ends came to 6 bases. This CDR3 spans 12 amino acids. CDR1 SGHTA and CDR2 FQGNSA come from the germline V gene. The CDR3 is CASSLNRQPQHF. The CDR3 region has the DNA TGTGCCAGCAGCTTAAACAGGCAGCCCCAGCATTTT.

As for this clonotype: A much larger clone differs from this one at a single base, so this may be a read error. This chain joins TRBV7-2 and TRBJ1-2, with D possibly TRBD1 on 6 matching bases. The germline V gene has CDR1 SGHTA and CDR2 FQGNSA. V shed 1 base and J shed 5 bases, with 8 bases lying between them. The CDR3 covers 13 residues. The CDR3, as DNA: TGTACCAGCAGCTTAGAAGGGACATATGGCTACACCTTC. Its protein product is CTSSLEGTYGYTF.

This clonotype was recorded at least ten times. V and J are TRBV11-2 and TRBJ1-5, with D maybe TRBD1 (5 bases). Deletions cut 0 bases from V and 5 bases from J, with 11 bases between. The germline CDR1 and CDR2 sequences are SGHAT and FQNNGV. The CDR3 runs 15 residues. The CDR3 DNA is TGTGCCAGCAGCTTAGATCGGGGGGATTATCAGCCCCAGCATTTT. Its translation is CASSLDRGDYQPQHF.

This clonotype has just a few counts. The rearrangement uses TRBV30 and TRBJ2-1, with D uncertain. This CDR3 has 14 residues. Trimming took off 0 bases at V and 4 bases at J, with 10 bases between the two ends. CDR1 GTSNPN and CDR2 SVGIG come from the germline V gene (reference sequence). CDR3 protein: CAWSVTTVYNEQFF. DNA of the CDR3: TGTGCCTGGAGTGTTACTACCGTTTACAATGAGCAGTTCTTC.

This clonotype showed up just a few times. The V and J genes are TRBV7-3 and TRBJ2-1; TRBD1 agrees at 7 bases. V lost 1 base, J lost 5 bases, and 5 bases stayed unmatched. Germline V CDR1 and CDR2: SGHTA, FQGTGA. The CDR3 loop spans 15 amino acids. The CDR3 spells CASSLIGGPNNEQFF. CDR3 DNA sequence: TGTGCCAGCAGCTTAATAGGGGGCCCTAACAATGAGCAGTTCTTC. The variable domain in full, with the rest retrieved from reference TRBV7-3 and TRBJ2-1, is GAGVSQTPSNKVTEKGKYVELRCDPISGHTALYWYRQSLGQGPEFLIYFQGTGAADDSGLPNDRFFAVRPEGSVSTLKIQRTERGDSAVYLCASSLIGGPNNEQFFGPGTRLTVL.

This clonotype was detected ten times or more. This chain joins TRBV18 and TRBJ2-1; D is ambiguous. Trimming removed 2 bases from V and 9 bases from J, with 11 bases in between. Germline-derived CDR1 and CDR2 are KGHSH and LQKENI. CDR3 length equals 13 residues. The CDR3 spells CASSPWRSGEQFF. As DNA, the CDR3 is TGTGCCAGCTCACCATGGCGTTCCGGTGAGCAGTTCTTC.

This clonotype was counted a single time. Its ends do not fully match the called genes, so a read error is possible. The rearrangement uses TRBV9 and TRBJ1-3; TRBD1 matches 9 bases. Germline-derived CDR1 and CDR2 are SGDLS and YYNGEE. This CDR3 is 15 amino acids long. The CDR3 reads CASSGRDRAGHTRYF. The CDR3 DNA follows: TGTGCCAGCAGCGGCCGGGACAGGGCGGGACACACCAGATATTTT.

In its sample, this clonotype was seen many times. The chain employs TRBV28 and TRBJ2-3, with D tentatively TRBD2 (6 bases). Germline loops: CDR1 MDHEN, CDR2 SYDVKM. Between the trimmed V and J ends, which lost 4 bases and 5 bases, there was a span of 10 bases. This CDR3 comprises 13 residues. The CDR3 reads CASSYPGGDTQYF. As DNA, the CDR3 is TGTGCCAGCAGTTACCCCGGGGGAGATACGCAGTATTTT.